This entry lists 10 T cell receptor beta chains sequenced from one sample in a study of response to subunit inactivated influenza vaccine. One entry per CDR3 protein, called by TCRdb with MiXCR from the RT-PCR reads. In the table there are around 650,000 distinct CDR3 sequences, more than 15% of which are singletons. Specimen: PBMCs from blood, collected 11 to 12 days after vaccination. The origin of the receptors is a man aged 50 to 59 who received an inactivated influenza vaccine.

This clonotype was seen only a few times. The V call is TRBV7-2, the J call TRBJ2-1; D remains ambiguous. V was trimmed by 4 bases and J by 10 bases, leaving 14 bases between them. CDR1 is SGHTA and CDR2 is FQGNSA in the germline V gene. This CDR3 has 13 amino acids. DNA of the CDR3: TGTGCCAGCAGCTCCTTGTGGTTGGGGGAGCAGTTCTTC. It yields the protein CASSSLWLGEQFF.

The chain links TRBV29-1 to TRBJ1-1; possibly TRBD1 for D (6 bases). The germline gives CDR1 SQVTM, CDR2 ANQGSEA. V lost 2 bases to trimming and J lost 4 bases, with 11 bases between them. The CDR3 is made up of 13 amino acids. In DNA, the CDR3 is TGCAGCGTTGAAAGGCAGGGGAGCACTGAAGCTTTCTTT. This sequence encodes CSVERQGSTEAFF.

The chain couples TRBV7-6 to TRBJ2-7, with D possibly matching TRBD2 (6 bases). Trimming cost V 1 base and J 2 bases, with 9 bases left between them. CDR1 and CDR2 from the germline V gene are SGHVS and FNYEAQ. The CDR3 is made up of 14 amino acids. The CDR3 loop is CASSLGDFTYEQYF. Written as DNA, the CDR3 is TGTGCCAGCAGCTTAGGGGACTTTACCTACGAGCAGTACTTC.

This clonotype was picked up a small number of times. The chain carries TRBV4-1 and TRBJ1-6; 8 nucleotides agree with TRBD1. V was pared by 3 bases and J by 3 bases, with 1 base of the junction left unmatched. Germline CDR1 MGHRA, CDR2 YSYEKL. This CDR3 is built from 15 residues. CDR3 coding DNA: TGCGCCAGCAGCCATGACAGGGGCTATAATTCACCCCTCCACTTT. Its protein product is CASSHDRGYNSPLHF.

The genes are TRBV29-1 and TRBJ1-1; 8 bases are shared with TRBD1. J was trimmed by 1 base and V by 6 bases; bases with no gene match: 4. The germline V gene encodes CDR1 SQVTM and CDR2 ANQGSEA. The CDR3 spans 13 residues. CDR3 in amino acids: CSVKDRANTEAFF. In DNA form, the CDR3 reads TGCAGCGTGAAGGACAGGGCGAACACTGAAGCTTTCTTT.

This clonotype has a count of ten or more. The chain links TRBV28 to TRBJ2-7; D uncertain. Trimming left V 5 bases short and J 1 base short, with 15 bases between. There are 15 residues in the CDR3. CDR1 and CDR2 from the germline V gene are MDHEN and SYDVKM. Written as DNA, the CDR3 is TGTGCCAGCAGTCCTCCGACGGATGCGTCCTACGAGCAGTACTTC. Its protein product is CASSPPTDASYEQYF.

This clonotype was observed many times. The rearrangement links TRBV5-1 to TRBJ2-1; possibly TRBD2 for D (5 bases). Trimming pared 1 base from V and 8 bases from J, leaving 13 bases between. The CDR3 loop spans 14 amino acids. Germline lookup yields CDR1 SGHRS and CDR2 YFSETQ. The CDR3 spells CASSLSASFHEQFF. The CDR3 DNA sequence: TGCGCCAGCAGCTTGTCGGCTAGCTTCCATGAGCAGTTCTTC.

At least ten counts were recorded for this clonotype. The J gene is TRBJ2-1, the V gene TRBV27, with D possibly being TRBD2 (7 bases). This CDR3 spans 16 amino acids. The germline V gene encodes CDR1 MNHEY and CDR2 SMNVEV (reference sequence). The V end lost 4 bases, the J end lost 5 bases, and 18 bases lay between the germline ends. The CDR3 sequence: CASSSAGADWNNEQFF. CDR3 DNA: TGTGCCAGCAGTTCGGCGGGGGCCGACTGGAACAATGAGCAGTTCTTC.

The rearrangement joins TRBV7-6 to TRBJ2-7; D possibly uses TRBD1 or TRBD2 (5 bases each). V gave up 5 bases and J gave up 2 bases, with 22 bases separating them. Germline loops: CDR1 SGHVS, CDR2 FNYEAQ. The CDR3 sequence is 17 residues long. The CDR3 coding sequence is TGTGCCAGCAGCCCCGAGCCCAATTACAGAGGGGCCTACGAGCAGTACTTC. Translated: CASSPEPNYRGAYEQYF.

Written as DNA, the CDR3 is TGTGCCAGCAGTACTTCCTCAGGGGCAGGGAACACTGAAGCTTTCTTT. Translated: CASSTSSGAGNTEAFF. The rearrangement uses TRBV28 and TRBJ1-1, with D perhaps TRBD1 (6 bases). This CDR3 is 16 amino acids long. The germline V and J ends were trimmed by 5 bases and 1 base, with 17 bases remaining between them. Germline V gene sequence: CDR1 MDHEN, CDR2 SYDVKM.